The TCR beta chain described here comes from a study of T cells after yellow fever vaccination. General study findings and limits: Abundant clonotypes from the bulk population could have been carried over as contaminants into FACS-sorted repertoires. The secondary T-cell response peaked on day 5, not day 15, but was weaker.

One entry per CDR3 protein results from TCRdb running MiXCR on the 5' RACE reads. Here the sample spans 200,000 to 250,000 distinct CDR3 sequences, 6.9% being singletons. Turning to this clonotype: Its antigen is still unknown.

Trimming cost V 2 bases and J 0 bases; bases outside gene matches: 7. Germline V gives CDR1 SGHVS, CDR2 FQNEAQ. The CDR3 spans 17 residues. The rearrangement joins TRBV7-8 to TRBJ1-3; 7 bases agree with TRBD1. The specimen was CD4+ T cells sorted from PBMCs, collected 15 days after the yellow fever booster vaccination. This receptor was obtained from a man aged 25 to 45 who received the YFV17D yellow fever vaccine. The CDR3 spells CASSLHRTGVSGNTIYF. The CDR3 DNA follows: TGTGCCAGCAGCTTACATCGGACAGGCGTCTCTGGAAACACCATATATTTT.